This T cell receptor (beta chain) was found in a study of blood T cell repertoires in COVID-19. Turning to the study itself: The samples span acute and convalescent COVID-19 from the United States, Italy and Spain. From T cells, B-cell-depleted T cells, or PBMCs came the material, which was cDNA or gDNA.

Original analysis: The assay estimated nucleated cells by amplifying reference gene primers. The method was immunoSEQ multiplex PCR; TCRdb's version includes in-frame clones alone and lacks a portion of them. That table gives V, J and clone size, and the DNA gave D and trimming. Of just under 45,000 clones listed, approximately 89% are singletons. V lost 7 bases and J lost 0; bases outside the gene matches: 19. The CDR3 sequence is 20 residues long. Germline CDR1 is ENHRY and CDR2 is SYGVKD. The V gene is TRBV10-3, the J gene TRBJ2-1; 9 bases fit TRBD2. The receptor was isolated from a woman aged 40 to 50 with acute or convalescent COVID-19. Sequencing was carried out using peripheral blood. The CDR3 DNA reads TGTGCCATCACTAGAGGAGGGCGGGAGGGGTCGCACGGCTCCTACAATGAGCAGTTCTTC. Amino acid sequence: CAITRGGREGSHGSYNEQFF.